This TCR beta chain was recorded in a study of response to subunit inactivated influenza vaccine. General study points: Each seasonal influenza vaccination, the authors suggested, recruits few new T cells.

TCRdb re-analysed the RT-PCR reads in MiXCR, keeping a single row per CDR3 protein. The top ten hold roughly 13% of the sample, which has approximately 500,000 distinct CDR3 sequences, over 10% seen once. There are a few counts of this clonotype. Its target is not known. The source was PBMCs from blood, collected about 40 days after vaccination. The receptor was derived from a man in his fifties or sixties who received an inactivated influenza vaccine.

The CDR3 DNA sequence: TGTGCCAGCAGCCGATTAGGGGGCTTTAGCACAGATACGCAGTATTTT. Translated: CASSRLGGFSTDTQYF. The J gene is TRBJ2-3, the V gene TRBV11-2; 7 bases are a match to TRBD1. In germline, CDR1 is SGHAT, CDR2 FQNNGV. CDR3 length: 16 residues. The V segment lost 5 bases and the J segment 0 bases; nucleotides outside the gene matches: 8.